The present T cell receptor (beta chain) was sequenced within a study of PD-1 blockade in classical Hodgkin lymphoma. Study outcomes and limitations: Researchers reported that CD4+ TCR diversity, though not CD8+, rose significantly by C4D1. Some patients started nivolumab under 1 year after ASCT, and they were excluded.

About this clone itself: Its antigen is unknown.

The protocol was immunoSEQ multiplex PCR, while the TCRdb copy is restricted to in-frame clones and leaves out a portion. The data show about 97,000 clones, 80% to 85% seen once. V dropped 1 base and J dropped 2 bases, with 9 bases sitting between them. CDR1 and CDR2 (germline): SGHNT, YENEEA. There are 15 residues in the CDR3. Relapse was seen in all patients after autologous stem cell transplantation, and brentuximab vedotin exposure was variable. Here the sequenced sample was peripheral blood mononuclear cells (PBMCs), taken at baseline. This receptor was taken from a human donor with classical Hodgkin lymphoma. The gene calls are TRBV11-3 and TRBJ2-1; D tentatively reads TRBD1 or TRBD2 (6 bases each). CDR3 sequence (DNA): TGTGCCAGCAGCTTAGGCGGGGACACCTACAATGAGCAGTTCTTC. This codes for CASSLGGDTYNEQFF.